This is a list of T cell receptor beta chains from one sample in a study of blood T cell repertoires in COVID-19. Sequencing was performed with immunoSEQ multiplex PCR; in TCRdb, only in-frame clones are kept and a portion is missing. The sample has some 180,000 clones, 70% to 80% seen once. Source material: PBMCs or T cells enriched from blood (not recorded which). The receptors originated from a man aged 55-75 years who had been exposed to COVID-19. CDR3s include the opening cysteine and the closing phenylalanine or tryptophan. A D gene is named only where the DNA matches it firmly. Clone size is not always given. Where it is, it says once, few, many or a class for expanded clones.

j_call,cdr3_length,d_call,clone_size,v_call,cdr3_nt,cdr3_aa
TRBJ2-1,16,TRBD1,-,TRBV18,TGTGCCAGCTCACAACAGGACAGGGTAGGGAACAATGAGCAGTTCTTC,CASSQQDRVGNNEQFF
TRBJ1-2,15,TRBD1,-,TRBV7-2,TGTGCCAGCAGCCCACAGGGGGCCAGGTTGACTGGCTACACCTTC,CASSPQGARLTGYTF
TRBJ1-1,20,-,-,TRBV23-1,TGCGCCAGCAGTCACCAACGTAACAGGGAAAGATCGAGCATGAACACTGAAGCTTTCTTT,CASSHQRNRERSSMNTEAFF
TRBJ2-7,17,TRBD1,once,TRBV5-1,TGCGCCAGCAGCTCGTCCCGGGACAGGGCACCTTCCTACGAGCAGTACTTC,CASSSSRDRAPSYEQYF
TRBJ1-5,15,-,-,TRBV9,TGTGCCAGCAGCGCCGGGAGTGGGAGCAATCAGCCCCAGCATTTT,CASSAGSGSNQPQHF
TRBJ2-3,19,TRBD2,-,TRBV3-1/TRBV3-2,TGTGCCAGCAGCCAAGGTTGGCTAGCGGGACCATCTCGGGGAGATACGCAGTATTTT,CASSQGWLAGPSRGDTQYF
TRBJ1-3,14,-,-,TRBV30,TGTGCCTGGCAACGAACAGGCTCTGGAAACACCATATATTTT,CAWQRTGSGNTIYF
TRBJ2-7,14,TRBD2,-,TRBV10-3,TGTGCCATCAGTGAGGGGGGGGATCACTACGAGCAGTACTTC,CAISEGGDHYEQYF
TRBJ1-5,15,TRBD1,once,TRBV19,TGTGCCAGTCGTGAGACAGGGTACGTCGATCAGCCCCAGCATTTT,CASRETGYVDQPQHF
TRBJ2-7,14,TRBD1,-,TRBV15,TGTGCCACCAGCACGGACAGGGGGGCAGCCGAGCAGTACTTC,CATSTDRGAAEQYF
TRBJ2-3,19,TRBD2,-,TRBV5-1,TGCGCCAGCAGCTTGGCTGGGACTAGCGGGAGGGTTAGCACAGATACGCAGTATTTT,CASSLAGTSGRVSTDTQYF
TRBJ1-2,13,-,-,TRBV15,TGTGCCACCAGCAGAGGTGAGCCCTATGGCTACACCTTC,CATSRGEPYGYTF
TRBJ2-3,16,-,-,TRBV11-1,TGTGCCAGCAGCAAGCGACAGCTTAGAGGTGGAGATACGCAGTATTTT,CASSKRQLRGGDTQYF
TRBJ2-5,12,-,-,TRBV29-1,TGCAGCTCCCTCCACAGCCAAGAGACCCAGTACTTC,CSSLHSQETQYF
TRBJ2-7,13,-,-,TRBV6-7,TGTGCCAGCAGTTATCCCCTCCGCTACGAGCAGTACTTC,CASSYPLRYEQYF
TRBJ1-2,12,-,-,TRBV11-3,TGTGCCAGCGGACTGGGAAACTATGGCTACACCTTC,CASGLGNYGYTF
TRBJ1-6,18,TRBD1,-,TRBV27,TGTGCCAGCAGTTTCTCTCCCGGACAGGAAGGATATAATTCACCCCTCCACTTT,CASSFSPGQEGYNSPLHF
TRBJ2-1,17,TRBD2,few,TRBV9,TGTGCCAGCAGCGTAGACCCAGCGGGGAGCTCCTACAATGAGCAGTTCTTC,CASSVDPAGSSYNEQFF
TRBJ2-1,15,TRBD2,-,TRBV9,TGTGCCAGCAGCCGAGGACTAGCGGAGTACAATGAGCAGTTCTTC,CASSRGLAEYNEQFF
TRBJ2-1,20,TRBD2,-,TRBV5-1,TGCGCCAGCAGCCCTTTGGTTATTAGCGGGAGGGCCCATGACTACAATGAGCAGTTCTTC,CASSPLVISGRAHDYNEQFF
TRBJ2-1,18,TRBD2,once,TRBV5-1,TGCGCCAGCAGCCCCCCGGGGCTAGCGGGAGGGTTGGGGAATGAGCAGTTCTTC,CASSPPGLAGGLGNEQFF
TRBJ2-2,16,TRBD1,-,TRBV19,TGTGCCAGTAGTACAGCCGGGACAGGGCGTACCGGGGAGCTGTTTTTT,CASSTAGTGRTGELFF
TRBJ1-1,11,-,-,TRBV28,TGTGCCAGCAGCAAGCATTCGGAAGCTTTCTTT,CASSKHSEAFF
TRBJ1-1,15,-,-,TRBV7-3,TGTGCCAGCAGCAGGGACAATGGTCAGAACACTGAAGCTTTCTTT,CASSRDNGQNTEAFF
TRBJ2-3,16,TRBD2,-,TRBV7-9,TGTGCCAGCAGCTTAGGCGGCGGGACTAGCATCGATACGCAGTATTTT,CASSLGGGTSIDTQYF
TRBJ1-2,14,TRBD1,-,TRBV10-3,TGTGCCATCAGTGAAGGGACAGCCAACTATGGCTACACCTTC,CAISEGTANYGYTF
TRBJ2-2,14,-,-,TRBV9,TGTGCCAGCAGCGTACAGGGCGGGATCGGGGAGCTGTTTTTT,CASSVQGGIGELFF
TRBJ2-1,15,-,-,TRBV19,TGTGCCAGTAGCCTACCGCGGGGGCTTAACAATGAGCAGTTCTTC,CASSLPRGLNNEQFF
TRBJ2-5,15,TRBD1,-,TRBV7-2,TGTGCCAGCAGCTCCGACACCGGGACAGGGAGGCCCCAGTACTTC,CASSSDTGTGRPQYF
TRBJ2-1,14,TRBD1,-,TRBV30,TGTGCCTGGGATCCGGACAGGGGGTCCCATGAGCAGTTCTTC,CAWDPDRGSHEQFF
TRBJ2-7,15,TRBD1,-,TRBV6-2/TRBV6-3,TGTGCCAGCAGTTGGGACAGGGTGGGGTCCTACGAGCAGTACTTC,CASSWDRVGSYEQYF
TRBJ1-4,13,TRBD1,-,TRBV29-1,TGCAGCGTTGAAGAGGGACAGGGTCAAAAACTGTTTTTT,CSVEEGQGQKLFF